The 19 T cell receptor beta chains reported below all come from one sample, sequenced in a study of siplizumab effects on memory and regulatory T cells. Assay: immunoSEQ multiplex PCR; the TCRdb copy retains only in-frame clones and omits some. The repertoire holds 100,000 or so clones, with more than 85% as singletons. The sequenced material came from CD4+ T cells sorted from blood. These receptors all come from a human donor in good health. Some clones in this sample may be carry-over from other donors' samples.

The chain carries TRBV28 and TRBJ1-3, with D maybe TRBD1 (5 bases). Germline V lookup: CDR1 MDHEN, CDR2 SYDVKM. The V gene lost 1 base and the J gene lost 3 bases, with 10 bases spanning the gap. The CDR3 spans 15 residues. CDR3 DNA: TGTGCCAGCAGTTTATTTGCGGGGCATGGAAACACCATATATTTT. It encodes CASSLFAGHGNTIYF.

V and J are TRBV19 and TRBJ2-7; D may be TRBD2 (6 bases). Germline V gives CDR1 LNHDA, CDR2 SQIVND (reference sequence). The CDR3 loop spans 14 amino acids. V lost 3 bases and J lost 2, with 11 bases in between. The CDR3 DNA follows: TGTGCCAGTAGTATTTCGGGGGTCACCTACGAGCAGTACTTC. It yields the protein CASSISGVTYEQYF.

The V and J genes are TRBV20-1 and TRBJ2-1; D is undetermined. The V gene's germline CDR1 is DFQATT and CDR2 SNEGSKA (reference sequence). There are 11 residues in the CDR3. Trimming cost V 0 bases and J 12 bases, with 9 bases left between them. The CDR3 DNA is TGCAGTGCTAGAGATAGAGATTTGCAGTTCTTC. Protein product: CSARDRDLQFF.

The chain recombines TRBV6-1 with TRBJ2-2, with D tentatively TRBD1 (6 bases). The CDR3 totals 14 residues. Deletions cut 1 base from V and 6 bases from J, with 9 bases between. Germline lookup yields CDR1 MNHNS and CDR2 SASEGT. CDR3 in DNA: TGTGCCAGCAGTGAAGGCAGGGGAGCCGGGGAGCTGTTTTTT. Its translation is CASSEGRGAGELFF.

The chain recombines TRBV28 with TRBJ2-7; D ambiguous. The CDR3 consists of 13 residues. Germline assignment: CDR1 MDHEN and CDR2 SYDVKM. Trimming shortened V by 7 bases and J by 5 bases, and 15 bases separated the two germline ends. This CDR3 is CASIMTGWDEQYF. The CDR3 bases are TGTGCCAGCATTATGACTGGTTGGGACGAGCAGTACTTC.

The chain is built from TRBV2 and TRBJ2-3, with D possibly being TRBD1 or TRBD2 (5 bases each). The germline V gene has CDR1 SNHLY and CDR2 FYNNEI. The V end was cut by 8 bases, the J end by 2 bases, with 20 bases between. The CDR3 loop spans 16 amino acids. CDR3 sequence: CASPPEGELYTDTQYF. The CDR3, as DNA: TGTGCCAGCCCCCCGGAAGGGGAGCTCTACACAGATACGCAGTATTTT. The whole variable domain, filled in from reference TRBV2 and TRBJ2-3, reads EPEVTQTPSHQVTQMGQEVILRCVPISNHLYFYWYRQILGQKVEFLVSFYNNEISEKSEIFDDQFSVERPDGSNFTLKIRSTKLEDSAMYFCASPPEGELYTDTQYFGPGTRLTVL.

With regard to this clone: At one end, the junction sequence differs from germline, possibly due to a read error. Other DNA sequences from this sample encode an identical CDR3 as well. The chain joins TRBV5-1 to TRBJ2-7; 12 positions match TRBD2. CDR1 and CDR2 from the germline V gene are SGHRS and YFSETQ. The CDR3 contains 16 residues. The DNA of the CDR3 is TGCGCCAGTAGCTTGGCTAGCGGGAGGGTTTCCTACGAGCAGTACTTC. This sequence encodes CASSLASGRVSYEQYF.

This chain joins TRBV7-9 and TRBJ1-2, with no clear D. CDR1 is SEHNR and CDR2 is FQNEAQ in the germline V gene (reference sequence). The CDR3 consists of 13 residues. V lost 1 base, J lost 7 bases, and 10 bases lay in between. CDR3 protein: CASSLDMGFGYTF. The CDR3 DNA reads as TGTGCCAGCAGCTTAGACATGGGGTTTGGCTACACCTTC.

V gene TRBV5-1 combines with J gene TRBJ2-4, with a possible D match to TRBD1 (5 bases). The CDR3 is 17 amino acids. Trimming cost V 0 bases and J 1 base, with 14 bases left between them. Germline V gene data show CDR1 as SGHRS and CDR2 as YFSETQ. The CDR3 is CASSLVSQVRAKNIQYF. CDR3 nucleotides: TGCGCCAGCAGCTTGGTATCACAGGTCCGGGCCAAAAACATTCAGTACTTC. Drawing the rest from reference TRBV5-1 and TRBJ2-4, the complete variable domain is KAGVTQTPRYLIKTRGQQVTLSCSPISGHRSVSWYQQTPGQGLQFLFEYFSETQRNKGNFPGRFSGRQFSNSRSEMNVSTLELGDSALYLCASSLVSQVRAKNIQYFGAGTRLSVL.

This chain connects TRBV7-9 to TRBJ1-2, with TRBD1 matching over 7 bases. From germline, CDR1 is SEHNR and CDR2 FQNEAQ (reference sequence). This CDR3 has 15 residues. J gave up 0 bases and V 3 bases, and 4 bases lay outside the gene matches. In DNA, the CDR3 is TGTGCCAGCAGCTTTGGGACAGTAGCTAACTATGGCTACACCTTC. Translation: CASSFGTVANYGYTF.

The V and J genes are TRBV6-1 and TRBJ2-3; possibly TRBD2 for D (5 bases). V lost 0 bases, J lost 3 bases, and 13 bases lay in between. This CDR3 is built from 16 residues. The germline CDR1 and CDR2 sequences are MNHNS and SASEGT. The CDR3 DNA is TGTGCCAGCAGTGAAGCTCGGGGATGGGCGACAGATACGCAGTATTTT. This codes for CASSEARGWATDTQYF.

J is TRBJ1-2 and V is TRBV27; D ambiguous. The V gene lost 3 bases and the J gene lost 6 bases, with 11 bases spanning the gap. Looked up from germline, CDR1 is MNHEY and CDR2 is SMNVEV (reference sequence). This CDR3 region has 13 residues. CDR3 sequence: CASSFEGRDGYTF. The CDR3 DNA sequence: TGTGCCAGCAGTTTTGAAGGACGGGATGGCTACACCTTC.

The rearrangement links TRBV7-9 to TRBJ1-1, with D unresolved. V was cut by 6 bases and J by 11 bases, with 22 bases left in between. The CDR3 sequence is 14 residues long. In germline, CDR1 is SEHNR, CDR2 FQNEAQ (reference sequence). The CDR3 loop reads CASRSNGLLLPAFF. DNA of the CDR3: TGTGCCAGCAGAAGTAACGGGCTCCTCCTTCCGGCTTTCTTT.

The chain combines TRBV20-1 with TRBJ2-3; tentatively, D is TRBD1 (5 bases). Trimming removed 6 bases at V and 10 bases at J, with 14 bases between. Germline assignment: CDR1 DFQATT and CDR2 SNEGSKA (reference sequence). The CDR3 length is 11 residues. CDR3 in amino acids: CSAPTGLAQYF. DNA of the CDR3: TGCAGTGCCCCCACAGGTCTGGCGCAGTATTTT.

The chain uses TRBV6-1 and TRBJ1-4, with D unresolved. CDR3 length: 15 residues. The germline gives CDR1 MNHNS, CDR2 SASEGT. Trimming removed 3 bases from V and 6 bases from J, with 14 bases in between. CDR3 amino acids: CASSEFGDPYEKLFF. DNA of the CDR3: TGTGCCAGCAGTGAGTTCGGAGACCCCTATGAAAAACTGTTTTTT.

The chain carries TRBV2 and TRBJ2-6; D ambiguous. The CDR3 loop spans 14 amino acids. V gave up 3 bases and J gave up 2 bases, with 5 bases separating them. CDR1 is SNHLY and CDR2 is FYNNEI in the germline V gene. CDR3 protein: CASSEPAGANVLTF. For the CDR3, the DNA is TGTGCCAGCAGTGAGCCTGCTGGGGCCAACGTCCTGACTTTC. Complete variable domain (other parts from reference TRBV2 and TRBJ2-6): EPEVTQTPSHQVTQMGQEVILRCVPISNHLYFYWYRQILGQKVEFLVSFYNNEISEKSEIFDDQFSVERPDGSNFTLKIRSTKLEDSAMYFCASSEPAGANVLTFGAGSRLTVL.

This sequence joins TRBV19 and TRBJ2-6; no clear D gene. Per the germline V gene, CDR1 is LNHDA and CDR2 is SQIVND (reference sequence). The CDR3 extends over 15 amino acids. The V end lost 7 bases, the J end lost 1 base, and 11 bases lay between the germline ends. CDR3 DNA: TGTGCCAGTAAAAGTGGGGTATCTGGGGCCAACGTCCTGACTTTC. It yields the protein CASKSGVSGANVLTF.

This sequence joins TRBV29-1 and TRBJ1-3, with D hard to call. The CDR3 runs 15 residues. Trimming pared 4 bases from V and 0 bases from J, leaving 13 bases between. Germline V gene sequence: CDR1 SQVTM, CDR2 ANQGSEA. CDR3 amino acids: CSVGPGGSSGNTIYF. The CDR3 DNA follows: TGCAGCGTTGGACCCGGAGGGAGCTCTGGAAACACCATATATTTT.

This chain joins TRBV19 and TRBJ1-5, with unresolved D. V lost 7 bases and J lost 2, with 9 bases in between. The CDR3 has 13 amino acids. Germline-derived CDR1 and CDR2 are LNHDA and SQIVND (reference sequence). This CDR3 reads CASTVRGNQPQHF. The CDR3 DNA follows: TGTGCCAGTACGGTGAGGGGCAATCAGCCCCAGCATTTT.